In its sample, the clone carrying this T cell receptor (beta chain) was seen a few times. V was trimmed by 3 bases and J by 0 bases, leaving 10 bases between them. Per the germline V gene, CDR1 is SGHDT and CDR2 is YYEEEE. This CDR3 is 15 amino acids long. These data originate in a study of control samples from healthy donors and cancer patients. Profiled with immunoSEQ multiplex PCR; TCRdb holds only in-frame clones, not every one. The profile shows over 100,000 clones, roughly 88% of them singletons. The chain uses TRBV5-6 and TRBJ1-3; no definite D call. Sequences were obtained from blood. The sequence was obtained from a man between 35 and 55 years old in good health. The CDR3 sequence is CASSSTRISGNTIYF. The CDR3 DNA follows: TGTGCCAGCAGCTCGACCAGGATCTCTGGAAACACCATATATTTT.